Sequencing of this T cell receptor beta chain was carried out in a study of vaccination and CD4 T cells after COVID-19. On the study more broadly: After vaccination, three convalescent patients were sampled at day 14 and at days 161 to 241.

Noted time point: late sampling 161 to 241 days after vaccination in a few convalescent patients. Treatment described: roughly nine-day PBMC culture with coronavirus spike peptide pools or control peptides (ViraFEST assay). TCR sequencing followed the expansion of antigen-specific T cells with peptide pools in ViraFEST. This clonotype was observed a handful of times. Its specificity is unknown. Sequenced with the Oncomine TCR Beta short-read assay was DNA taken from cultured CD4+ T cells. TCRdb reprocessed the PCR reads via MiXCR and lists one record per CDR3 protein. The repertoire consists of tens of thousands of distinct CDR3 sequences, with approximately 29% occurring once and the leading ten covering 10% to 12%. The origin of this receptor is a human donor who had recovered from COVID-19. This specimen was CD4+ T cells from blood, cultured in vitro, taken about 7 months after SARS-CoV-2 vaccination.

CDR3 region: CASSPSYEQYF. The CDR3, as DNA: TGTGCCAGCAGCCCCAGCTACGAGCAGTACTTC. V and J are TRBV7-8 and TRBJ2-7, with no clear D. CDR3 size: 11 residues. With 5 bases removed from V and 3 bases from J, the gap between germline ends came to 5 bases. Germline loops: CDR1 SGHVS, CDR2 FQNEAQ.